A single sample is the source of the 16 T cell receptor beta chains below, sequenced in a study of CD8 T cells in Susac syndrome. With random hexamers, reverse transcription was performed on about 0.5 to 1 ug of RNA. MiXCR, run by TCRdb on the immunoSEQ multiplex PCR reads, gives a single entry per CDR3 protein. Here the sample spans some 94,000 distinct CDR3 sequences, just under 95% being singletons. The sequenced sample was CD4+ T cells from PBMCs. These receptors were obtained from a human donor with Susac syndrome.

J is TRBJ2-7 and V is TRBV10-3, with 11 bases fitting TRBD2. This CDR3 comprises 15 residues. After removal of 8 bases from V and 7 bases from J, the junction contained 13 bases not matched to a gene. Germline V gene sequence: CDR1 ENHRY, CDR2 SYGVKD. The CDR3 loop is CAISGTSGGEGEQYF. DNA for the CDR3: TGTGCCATCTCTGGAACTAGCGGGGGCGAGGGGGAGCAGTACTTC.

J is TRBJ1-2 and V is TRBV28; D unresolved. V shed 5 bases and J shed 5 bases, with 12 bases lying between them. CDR3 length: 13 amino acids. CDR1 and CDR2 from the germline V gene are MDHEN and SYDVKM. CDR3 DNA sequence: TGTGCCAGCAGTGAAGGCTTTCCTTATGGCTACACCTTC. Its translation: CASSEGFPYGYTF.

V is TRBV6-2 or TRBV6-3 and J is TRBJ2-6; the D is unclear. The CDR3 runs 15 residues. Per germline, CDR1 MNHEY and CDR2 SVGEGT. Trimming left V 7 bases short and J 1 base short, with 11 bases between. CDR3 coding DNA: TGTGCCAGCACCTCGGTCCAGTCTGGGGCCAACGTCCTGACTTTC. It yields the protein CASTSVQSGANVLTF.

The chain employs TRBV30 and TRBJ1-2, with 8 bases that match TRBD1. Per the germline V gene, CDR1 is GTSNPN and CDR2 is SVGIG (reference sequence). This CDR3 is built from 12 residues. Germline trimming cut 4 bases from V and 8 bases from J; bases unmatched to any gene: 6. CDR3 nucleotide sequence: TGTGCCTGGACCCTTACAGGGGGAGGCTACACCTTC. Encoded protein: CAWTLTGGGYTF.

This clonotype was detected only once. This chain joins TRBV7-9 and TRBJ2-1; 7 nucleotides agree with TRBD2. Unmatched junction bases numbered 3, after V lost 4 bases and J lost 6 bases. There are 13 residues in the CDR3. CDR1 and CDR2 (germline): SEHNR, FQNEAQ (reference sequence). CDR3 in DNA: TGTGCCAGCAGCTCGACTAGCTCCAATGAGCAGTTCTTC. This sequence encodes CASSSTSSNEQFF.

The gene calls are TRBV21-1 and TRBJ2-3; the tabulated D call, TRBD1, remains unverified against the DNA. TRBV21-1 is a recognized pseudogene. The CDR3 totals 16 residues. The CDR3 DNA reads TGTGCCAGCAGCAAAGGGAGGGGGCGAAACACAGATACGCAGTATTTT. Protein: CASSKGRGRNTDTQYF.

The V and J genes are TRBV2 and TRBJ2-5, with TRBD2 matching over 7 bases. The CDR3 has 14 amino acids. The germline V gene encodes CDR1 SNHLY and CDR2 FYNNEI. After removal of 5 bases from V and 5 bases from J, the junction contained 8 bases not matched to a gene. The CDR3 DNA sequence: TGTGCCAGCAGTCTAGGGGAGGGTCGGGAGACCCAGTACTTC. Translating gives CASSLGEGRETQYF.

The genes are TRBV29-1 and TRBJ2-1; TRBD2 aligns across 8 bases. There are 16 residues in the CDR3. From germline, CDR1 is SQVTM and CDR2 ANQGSEA. V lost 1 base, J lost 4 bases, and 9 bases stayed unmatched. CDR3: CSVEVPGGGDYNEQFF. CDR3 sequence (DNA): TGCAGCGTTGAAGTCCCGGGAGGGGGAGATTACAATGAGCAGTTCTTC.

The chain's CDR3 is CATSDGGNNSPLHF. In DNA form, the CDR3 reads TGTGCCACCAGTGATGGCGGTAATAATTCACCCCTCCACTTT. This rearrangement joins TRBV24-1 to TRBJ1-6; no clear D gene. The CDR3 covers 14 residues. V was cut by 3 bases and J by 5 bases, with 7 bases left in between. CDR1 and CDR2 (germline): KGHDR, SFDVKD.

The rearrangement joins TRBV7-8 to TRBJ1-1; the D gene is possibly TRBD1 (6 bases). CDR3 length: 16 residues. V lost 2 bases and J 1 base, leaving 14 bases between the germline ends. CDR1 and CDR2 (germline): SGHVS, FQNEAQ. This CDR3 is CASSLRGVEGNTEAFF. The DNA for the CDR3 is TGTGCCAGCAGCTTAAGGGGGGTCGAAGGGAACACTGAAGCTTTCTTT.

The rearrangement uses TRBV7-2 and TRBJ1-2; TRBD1 is a possible D gene (5 bases). The germline CDR1 and CDR2 sequences are SGHTA and FQGNSA. This CDR3 is 15 amino acids long. The V end was cut by 1 base, the J end by 8 bases, with 17 bases between. DNA of the CDR3: TGTGCCAGCAGCTTAGGAAGGTCCACTCGGGACGGCTACACCTTC. This translates into CASSLGRSTRDGYTF.

The chain uses TRBV27 and TRBJ1-6; D is perhaps TRBD1 (5 bases). The CDR3 runs 13 residues. CDR1 MNHEY and CDR2 SMNVEV come from the germline V gene (reference sequence). The V end was cut by 6 bases, the J end by 7 bases, with 10 bases between. The CDR3 DNA reads as TGTGCCAGCAGCCCCGACAGAAATTCACCCCTCCACTTT. Translating gives CASSPDRNSPLHF.

The rearrangement joins TRBV27 to TRBJ2-5; D is tentatively TRBD1 or TRBD2 (5 bases each). Trimming removed 2 bases at V and 4 bases at J, with 11 bases between. This CDR3 is 14 amino acids long. Germline V gene data show CDR1 as MNHEY and CDR2 as SMNVEV (reference sequence). The CDR3: CASSLLGVGETQYF. In DNA form, the CDR3 reads TGTGCCAGCAGTTTACTGGGGGTAGGAGAGACCCAGTACTTC.

This clonotype was seen more than once but under ten times. The rearrangement uses TRBV11-1 and TRBJ2-5; 7 bases map to TRBD1. This CDR3 is 13 amino acids long. The J segment lost 5 bases and the V segment lost 4 bases, leaving 4 bases of the junction unmatched. CDR1 and CDR2 (germline): SGHAT, FQDESV (reference sequence). As DNA, the CDR3 is TGTGCCAGCAGCTCAAGGGGGCCTGAGACCCAGTACTTC. Amino acids: CASSSRGPETQYF.

The chain joins TRBV3-1 to TRBJ2-3; D call uncertain. CDR3 length: 12 residues. Germline-derived CDR1 and CDR2 are LGHDT and YNNKEL (reference sequence). V was trimmed by 0 bases and J by 6 bases, leaving 4 bases between them. The CDR3 reads CASSQDSDTQYF. DNA of the CDR3: TGTGCCAGCAGCCAAGATAGTGATACGCAGTATTTT.

This sequence joins TRBV12-3 or TRBV12-4 and TRBJ2-1, with TRBD1 matching over 9 bases. The CDR3 loop spans 14 amino acids. The junction had 3 bases not matched to a gene; V was cut back by 2 bases and J by 7 bases. The CDR3 DNA is TGTGCCAGCAGTTTATACAGGGGGCAAAATGAGCAGTTCTTC. This codes for CASSLYRGQNEQFF.